Listed below are T cell receptor beta chains from one sample, sequenced in a study of identical twins' blood T cells. TCRdb itself ran the 5' RACE reads through MiXCR, one entry per CDR3 protein. The data contain 350,000 to 400,000 distinct CDR3 sequences, about 28% of them singletons. Sample: PBMCs. These receptors were collected from a woman aged 18-50 years in good health. Each CDR3 is given with its conserved first and last residue. Fields, in order: clone size, V gene, J gene, D gene, CDR3 protein, CDR3 DNA. D genes are given only for firm matches. Clone size appears in some rows only: once, few, many, or a class for an expanded clone.

abundance: .
v_gene: TRBV19
j_gene: TRBJ2-5
d_gene: .
CDR3aa: CASSGGTRKEAQYF
CDR3nt: TGTGCCAGTAGTGGGGGGACACGAAAAGAGGCCCAGTACTTC

abundance: .
v_gene: TRBV27
j_gene: TRBJ1-5
d_gene: .
CDR3aa: CASSLNGDSNQPQHF
CDR3nt: TGTGCCAGCAGTTTAAACGGGGATAGCAATCAGCCCCAGCATTTT

abundance: .
v_gene: TRBV6-6
j_gene: TRBJ1-1
d_gene: .
CDR3aa: CASSHQVRGNTEAFF
CDR3nt: TGTGCCAGCAGTCACCAGGTCAGGGGGAACACTGAAGCTTTCTTT

abundance: few
v_gene: TRBV6-1
j_gene: TRBJ2-1
d_gene: TRBD1
CDR3aa: CASSEMGQGANEQFF
CDR3nt: TGTGCCAGCAGTGAGATGGGACAGGGGGCAAATGAGCAGTTCTTC

abundance: .
v_gene: TRBV14
j_gene: TRBJ2-7
d_gene: TRBD1
CDR3aa: CASSQEFKGQDSYEQYF
CDR3nt: TGTGCCAGCAGCCAAGAATTTAAGGGACAGGACTCCTACGAGCAGTACTTC

abundance: few
v_gene: TRBV6-6
j_gene: TRBJ1-1
d_gene: .
CDR3aa: CASSYSVRAAFF
CDR3nt: TGTGCCAGCAGTTACTCGGTTAGGGCAGCTTTCTTT

abundance: few
v_gene: TRBV5-1
j_gene: TRBJ2-3
d_gene: .
CDR3aa: CASSAFLPDTQYF
CDR3nt: TGCGCCAGCAGCGCGTTCCTGCCAGATACGCAGTATTTT

abundance: few
v_gene: TRBV5-1
j_gene: TRBJ2-7
d_gene: .
CDR3aa: CASSLGKRITYEQYF
CDR3nt: TGCGCCAGCAGCTTGGGAAAGCGGATCACCTACGAGCAGTACTTC

abundance: .
v_gene: TRBV29-1
j_gene: TRBJ2-5
d_gene: .
CDR3aa: CSVTPGGAVETQYF
CDR3nt: TGCAGCGTTACGCCGGGGGGCGCTGTAGAGACCCAGTACTTC

abundance: few
v_gene: TRBV20-1
j_gene: TRBJ2-1
d_gene: TRBD2
CDR3aa: CSAGPSGRASYNEQFF
CDR3nt: TGCAGTGCAGGTCCTAGCGGGAGGGCCTCCTACAATGAGCAGTTCTTC

abundance: few
v_gene: TRBV6-2/TRBV6-3
j_gene: TRBJ2-1
d_gene: .
CDR3aa: CASRISGPYNEQFF
CDR3nt: TGTGCCAGCAGAATTAGCGGTCCCTACAATGAGCAGTTCTTC

abundance: few
v_gene: TRBV19
j_gene: TRBJ1-1
d_gene: .
CDR3aa: CASSLSNQGYTEAFF
CDR3nt: TGTGCCAGTAGTCTCTCCAACCAGGGGTACACTGAAGCTTTCTTT

abundance: .
v_gene: TRBV27
j_gene: TRBJ1-6
d_gene: .
CDR3aa: CASRGTYYNSPLHF
CDR3nt: TGTGCCAGCAGGGGGACTTACTATAATTCACCCCTCCACTTT

abundance: .
v_gene: TRBV5-1
j_gene: TRBJ1-4
d_gene: .
CDR3aa: CASSLGTATNEKLFF
CDR3nt: TGCGCCAGCAGCTTGGGGACAGCAACTAATGAAAAACTGTTTTTT

abundance: .
v_gene: TRBV5-1
j_gene: TRBJ1-3
d_gene: .
CDR3aa: CASSLGQPSGGNTIYF
CDR3nt: TGCGCCAGCAGCTTGGGACAACCCTCAGGGGGAAACACCATATATTTT

abundance: many
v_gene: TRBV2
j_gene: TRBJ1-2
d_gene: .
CDR3aa: CASSTALHYGYTF
CDR3nt: TGTGCCAGCAGTACAGCGCTACACTATGGCTACACCTTC

abundance: .
v_gene: TRBV5-6
j_gene: TRBJ2-7
d_gene: .
CDR3aa: CASSLMVFPSYEQCF
CDR3nt: TGTGCCAGCAGCTTGATGGTTTTCCCGTCCTACGAGCAGTGCTTC

abundance: .
v_gene: TRBV19
j_gene: TRBJ2-5
d_gene: .
CDR3aa: CAGSLYSGETQYF
CDR3nt: TGTGCCGGTAGTTTATATAGCGGAGAGACCCAGTACTTC

abundance: few
v_gene: TRBV20-1
j_gene: TRBJ2-1
d_gene: TRBD2
CDR3aa: CSAHSGTSGGDEQFF
CDR3nt: TGCAGTGCCCATTCCGGGACTAGTGGGGGCGATGAGCAGTTCTTC

abundance: few
v_gene: TRBV10-3
j_gene: TRBJ2-3
d_gene: TRBD2
CDR3aa: CAISLGTSGTDTQYF
CDR3nt: TGTGCCATCAGTCTGGGGACTAGCGGAACAGATACGCAGTATTTT

abundance: few
v_gene: TRBV27
j_gene: TRBJ2-7
d_gene: TRBD2
CDR3aa: CASSSGTSGSYEQYF
CDR3nt: TGTGCCAGCAGTTCTGGGACTAGCGGGAGCTACGAGCAGTACTTC

abundance: .
v_gene: TRBV5-6
j_gene: TRBJ2-3
d_gene: TRBD2
CDR3aa: CASSLGWSAGDATDTQYF
CDR3nt: TGTGCCAGCAGCTTAGGTTGGTCAGCGGGGGACGCCACAGATACGCAGTATTTT

abundance: few
v_gene: TRBV7-9
j_gene: TRBJ1-2
d_gene: .
CDR3aa: CASSFRRGNYGYTF
CDR3nt: TGTGCCAGCAGCTTCCGGCGAGGGAACTATGGCTACACCTTC

abundance: .
v_gene: TRBV7-2
j_gene: TRBJ1-4
d_gene: .
CDR3aa: CASSLYWESSYEKLFF
CDR3nt: TGTGCCAGCAGCTTATATTGGGAGTCCTCTTATGAAAAACTGTTTTTT

abundance: .
v_gene: TRBV20-1
j_gene: TRBJ2-2
d_gene: .
CDR3aa: CSARDDTGELFF
CDR3nt: TGCAGTGCTAGAGATGATACTGGGGAGCTGTTTTTT

abundance: once
v_gene: TRBV5-4
j_gene: TRBJ2-2
d_gene: .
CDR3aa: CASSLGPTRLFTGELFF
CDR3nt: TGTGCCAGCAGCTTGGGACCCACGAGACTATTCACCGGGGAGCTGTTTTTT

abundance: .
v_gene: TRBV12-3/TRBV12-4
j_gene: TRBJ1-1
d_gene: .
CDR3aa: CASSLRRWNTEAFF
CDR3nt: TGTGCCAGCAGTTTAAGGCGATGGAACACTGAAGCTTTCTTT

abundance: few
v_gene: TRBV7-9
j_gene: TRBJ2-2
d_gene: TRBD1
CDR3aa: CASSTMGQVRTGELFF
CDR3nt: TGTGCCAGCAGCACTATGGGACAGGTCCGAACCGGGGAGCTGTTTTTT

abundance: many
v_gene: TRBV20-1
j_gene: TRBJ2-7
d_gene: TRBD2
CDR3aa: CSAAYSGGPGEQYF
CDR3nt: TGCAGTGCTGCCTATAGCGGGGGACCGGGGGAGCAGTACTTC

abundance: .
v_gene: TRBV20-1
j_gene: TRBJ2-1
d_gene: .
CDR3aa: CSARFWRGVDNEQFF
CDR3nt: TGCAGTGCTAGATTCTGGAGAGGGGTTGACAATGAGCAGTTCTTC